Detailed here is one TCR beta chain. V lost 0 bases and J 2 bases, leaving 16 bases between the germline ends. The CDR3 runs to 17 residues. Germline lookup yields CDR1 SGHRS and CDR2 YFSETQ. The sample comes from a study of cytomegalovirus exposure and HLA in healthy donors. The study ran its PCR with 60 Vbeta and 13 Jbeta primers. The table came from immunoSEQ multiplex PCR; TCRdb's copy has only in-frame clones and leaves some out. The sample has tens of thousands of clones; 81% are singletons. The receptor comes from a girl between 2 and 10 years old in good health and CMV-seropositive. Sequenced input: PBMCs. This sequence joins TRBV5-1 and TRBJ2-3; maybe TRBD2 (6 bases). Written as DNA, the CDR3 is TGCGCCAGCAGCTTGGTAGCGGCCGTTTCCTCCACAGATACGCAGTATTTT. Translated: CASSLVAAVSSTDTQYF.